This section outlines one TCR beta chain sequence together with its context. What it recognizes is unknown. This entry comes from a study of regulatory T cells in long-lasting Graves disease. Study summary: Positive TSH receptor antibodies alongside over 5 years of antithyroid drugs were what marked Graves' disease as persistent. Study-wide results and limits: The study found TRBV28, TRBJ1-2 and TRBJ2-5 favored in persistent disease. Thyroid tissue went unstudied; only peripheral blood was examined.

This CDR3 has 17 amino acids. Germline trimming cut 4 bases from V and 2 bases from J; bases unmatched to any gene: 12. Germline V gives CDR1 SGHDN, CDR2 FVKESK. This sample's time point: persistent/refractory GD, antithyroid drugs over 5 years with positive TRAb. The TCR library was made from RNA that had been extracted from PBMCs in TRIzol. Staff drew roughly 10 milliliters of peripheral blood into EDTA tubes. With iRepertoire HTBI primers and Arm-PCR of CDR3 regions, TCR beta libraries were built. Using its own MiXCR run on the multiplex PCR reads, TCRdb lists one record per CDR3 protein. The data contain some 450,000 distinct CDR3 sequences, less than 25% of them singletons.

The rearrangement joins TRBV14 to TRBJ2-7; 9 bases fit TRBD2. This sequence was found in a female donor with Graves disease. The source material was peripheral blood mononuclear cells (PBMCs), sampled when the disease was refractory, from a patient treated with antithyroid drugs. The CDR3 sequence is CASSRGTSSLGTYEQYF. The CDR3 region has the DNA TGTGCCAGCAGCCGGGGGACTAGCAGTCTCGGGACCTACGAGCAGTACTTC.